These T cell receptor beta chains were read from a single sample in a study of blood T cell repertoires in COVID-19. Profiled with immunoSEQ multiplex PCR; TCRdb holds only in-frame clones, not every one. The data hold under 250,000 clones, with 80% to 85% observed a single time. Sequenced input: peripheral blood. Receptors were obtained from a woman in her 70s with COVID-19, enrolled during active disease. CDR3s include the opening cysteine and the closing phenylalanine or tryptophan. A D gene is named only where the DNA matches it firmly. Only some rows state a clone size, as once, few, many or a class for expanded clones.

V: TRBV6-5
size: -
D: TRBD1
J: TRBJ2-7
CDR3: CASLRQGSRDEQYF
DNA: TGTGCCAGCCTTCGACAGGGATCTCGCGACGAGCAGTACTTC

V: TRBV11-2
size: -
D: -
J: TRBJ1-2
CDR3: CASSLDFGVGYTF
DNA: TGTGCCAGCAGCTTAGATTTCGGGGTTGGCTACACCTTC

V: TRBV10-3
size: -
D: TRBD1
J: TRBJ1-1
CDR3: CASSGQGNTEAFF
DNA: TGTGCCAGTTCGGGACAGGGAAACACTGAAGCTTTCTTT

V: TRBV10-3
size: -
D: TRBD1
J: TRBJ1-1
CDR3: CASSTGGLTEAFF
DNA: TGTGCCAGTTCGACAGGGGGCCTGACTGAAGCTTTCTTT

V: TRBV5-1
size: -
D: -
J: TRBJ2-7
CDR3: CASSLPTYEQYF
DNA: TGCGCCAGCAGCCTACCCACCTACGAGCAGTACTTC

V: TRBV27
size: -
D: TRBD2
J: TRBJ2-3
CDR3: CASSAGDYFTDTQYF
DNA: TGTGCCAGCAGCGCGGGGGACTATTTCACAGATACGCAGTATTTT

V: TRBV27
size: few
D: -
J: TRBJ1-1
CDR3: CASSLRGKAFF
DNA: TGTGCCAGCAGTTTACGGGGGAAGGCTTTCTTT

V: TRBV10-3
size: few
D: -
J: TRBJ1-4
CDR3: CASAGSTNEKLFF
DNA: TGTGCCTCAGCAGGATCAACTAATGAAAAACTGTTTTTT

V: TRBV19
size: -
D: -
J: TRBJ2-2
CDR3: CASSPRTGELFF
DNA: TGTGCCAGTAGTCCTCGGACCGGGGAGCTGTTTTTT

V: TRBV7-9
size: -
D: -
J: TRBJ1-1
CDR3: CASSPLTEAFF
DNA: TGTGCCAGCAGCCCACTTACTGAAGCTTTCTTT

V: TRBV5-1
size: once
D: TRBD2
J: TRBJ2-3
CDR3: CASTIGVAGSTDTQYF
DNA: TGCGCCAGCACCATCGGAGTAGCGGGTAGCACAGATACGCAGTATTTT